The 28 T cell receptor beta chains given below trace back to one sample, sequenced in a study of blood T cell repertoires in COVID-19 (dated by TCRdb to the early 2020s). Libraries were made using the immunoSEQ multiplex PCR assay. TCRdb took this table from immuneACCESS and kept in-frame rearrangements with V and J called. Such tables lack part of the clones; where checked against another copy, unresolved V genes explain under half of the gap, and the rest is unexplained. Across this sample there are around 250,000 clones, with roughly 88% seen only once. The ten largest make up under 2.5% of the sample. Sequencing was performed on PBMCs or T cells enriched from blood (not recorded which). These receptors originate from a woman in her forties or fifties who had recovered from COVID-19.

This clone was counted at least ten times. The chain is built from TRBV7-3 and TRBJ2-3, with a tentative D call TRBD2 (6 bases). The CDR3 covers 13 residues. V was cut by 6 bases and J by 15 bases, with 22 bases left in between. Germline V gives CDR1 SGHTA, CDR2 FQGTGA. This chain's CDR3 is CASRMRLEDTVYF. The DNA for the CDR3 is TGTGCCAGCAGGATGAGACTAGAGGATACTGTTTATTTT.

The chain links TRBV5-8 to TRBJ1-4; perhaps TRBD1 as D (5 bases). The germline V and J ends were trimmed by 0 bases and 10 bases, with 7 bases remaining between them. CDR1 is SGHTS, CDR2 YDEGEE, per germline. The CDR3 extends over 12 amino acids. In nucleotides, the CDR3 is TGTGCCAGCAGCTTGGAAGACAGAAAACTGTTTTTT. Amino acid sequence: CASSLEDRKLFF. The full variable domain, in which reference TRBV5-8 and TRBJ1-4 provide the parts outside the CDR3, is EAGVTQSPTHLIKTRGQQATLRCSPISGHTSVYWYQQALGLGLQFLLWYDEGEERNRGNFPPRFSGRQFPNYSSELNVNALELEDSALYLCASSLEDRKLFFGSGTQLSVL.

This clone has only one observation. The chain uses TRBV5-1 and TRBJ1-2; D not resolved. The germline V and J ends were trimmed by 0 bases and 8 bases, with 8 bases remaining between them. The CDR3 runs to 12 residues. Germline V lookup: CDR1 SGHRS, CDR2 YFSETQ. The CDR3 sequence is CASSLEEAGYTF. As DNA, the CDR3 is TGCGCCAGCAGCTTGGAAGAGGCCGGCTACACCTTC.

The genes are TRBV6-4 and TRBJ1-2; a weak D match, TRBD1 (5 bases). There are 13 residues in the CDR3. From germline, CDR1 is MRHNA and CDR2 SNTAGT. CDR3 DNA sequence: TGTGACGACAACATACAGGTTAACTATGGCTACACCTTC. It translates to CDDNIQVNYGYTF.

V and J are TRBV27 and TRBJ1-2, with TRBD1 as a possible D gene (5 bases). This CDR3 has 13 residues. The V end was cut by 2 bases, the J end by 3 bases, with 7 bases between. Germline V gene lookup returns CDR1 MNHEY and CDR2 SMNVEV (reference sequence). The CDR3 reads CASSLDSDYGYTF. The CDR3 DNA is TGTGCCAGCAGTTTAGACAGTGACTATGGCTACACCTTC.

V and J are TRBV10-3 and TRBJ1-6, with a tentative D call TRBD1 (5 bases). Between the trimmed V and J ends, which lost 2 bases and 5 bases, there was a span of 10 bases. This CDR3 comprises 15 residues. Germline V gene lookup returns CDR1 ENHRY and CDR2 SYGVKD. Written as DNA, the CDR3 is TGTGCCATCAGTGAGACCGGGACTGATAATTCACCCCTCCACTTT. Protein: CAISETGTDNSPLHF.

The chain links TRBV2 to TRBJ2-1; D is possibly TRBD2 (5 bases). Trimming cost V 2 bases and J 4 bases, with 9 bases left between them. Looked up from germline, CDR1 is SNHLY and CDR2 is FYNNEI. The CDR3 covers 14 residues. The CDR3 spells CASSEWTPYNEQFF. CDR3 nucleotides: TGTGCCAGCAGTGAATGGACTCCTTACAATGAGCAGTTCTTC.

V and J are TRBV29-1 and TRBJ2-1, with D perhaps TRBD1 (5 bases). The CDR3 length is 13 residues. Between the trimmed V and J ends, which lost 5 bases and 7 bases, there was a span of 15 bases. In germline, CDR1 is SQVTM, CDR2 ANQGSEA. CDR3 nucleotide sequence: TGCAGCGTTCAGGGAATTTTTGAGAATGAGCAGTTCTTC. The encoded protein is CSVQGIFENEQFF.

This clone was counted a single time. The CDR3 bases are TGTGCCAGCAGTGGTTCTAGCGGGAAAGCAGATACGCAGTATTTT. It is translated as CASSGSSGKADTQYF. The chain links TRBV2 to TRBJ2-3; 9 bases map to TRBD2. The CDR3 is made up of 15 amino acids. CDR1 is SNHLY and CDR2 is FYNNEI in the germline V gene. With 4 bases clipped from V and 4 bases from J, the junction kept 6 bases outside the gene matches.

The chain employs TRBV10-3 and TRBJ2-1, with 10 bases that match TRBD1. The germline V gene encodes CDR1 ENHRY and CDR2 SYGVKD. The CDR3 has 13 residues. Unmatched junction bases numbered 2, after V lost 4 bases and J lost 8 bases. CDR3 residues: CAISAGTGDEQFF. The CDR3 DNA is TGTGCCATCAGTGCCGGGACAGGGGATGAGCAGTTCTTC.

The rearrangement links TRBV27 to TRBJ2-5, with 7 nucleotides matching TRBD2. V was pared by 5 bases and J by 4 bases, with 7 bases of the junction left unmatched. CDR3 length: 14 residues. Germline CDR1 and CDR2: MNHEY and SMNVEV (reference sequence). The CDR3 loop reads CASSAGEMGETQYF. DNA of the CDR3: TGTGCCAGCAGTGCGGGAGAGATGGGAGAGACCCAGTACTTC.

This chain joins TRBV6-1 and TRBJ2-6; the D gene is possibly TRBD1 (5 bases). The V gene's germline CDR1 is MNHNS and CDR2 SASEGT. This CDR3 is 19 amino acids long. Deletions cut 1 base from V and 0 bases from J, with 16 bases between. The CDR3 nucleotides are TGTGCCAGCAGTGAAGATTCAGGGTTCTCTCTCTCTGGGGCCAACGTCCTGACTTTC. This encodes CASSEDSGFSLSGANVLTF.

The rearrangement joins TRBV27 to TRBJ2-2, with 14 positions matching TRBD2. V shed 5 bases, J shed 5 bases, and the junction held 7 bases outside the gene matches. The CDR3 loop spans 17 amino acids. Germline values: CDR1 MNHEY, CDR2 SMNVEV (reference sequence). In DNA, the CDR3 is TGTGCCAGCAGTCCCGGACTAGCGGGAGGTCATACCGGGGAGCTGTTTTTT. The encoded protein is CASSPGLAGGHTGELFF.

This clone showed up just a few times. The gene calls are TRBV5-6 and TRBJ1-6; 10 nucleotides align to TRBD1. CDR3 length equals 15 residues. Losses at the gene ends were 4 bases for V and 9 bases for J; bases not matched to a gene: 7. Germline CDR1 is SGHDT and CDR2 is YYEEEE. The CDR3: CASSISTGGISPLHF. Written as DNA, the CDR3 is TGTGCCAGCAGCATCTCGACAGGGGGCATTTCACCCCTCCACTTT.

This clone was seen a handful of times. The V call is TRBV6-1, the J call TRBJ1-5; 7 bases are shared with TRBD1. The germline V gene has CDR1 MNHNS and CDR2 SASEGT. V shed 1 base and J 3 bases; nucleotides not matched to a gene: 3. The CDR3 contains 15 residues. The CDR3 loop reads CASSEGRGFNQPQHF. CDR3 in DNA: TGTGCCAGCAGTGAAGGCAGGGGGTTCAATCAGCCCCAGCATTTT.

The chain is built from TRBV6-1 and TRBJ1-1, with D tentatively TRBD1 (6 bases). The V gene lost 7 bases and the J gene lost 12 bases, with 15 bases spanning the gap. CDR1 and CDR2 (germline): MNHNS, SASEGT. This CDR3 region has 11 residues. This chain's CDR3 is CASTRGGTTFF. The CDR3 DNA reads as TGTGCCAGCACCCGGGGGGGGACAACTTTCTTT.

Only a few counts were recorded for this clone. The chain employs TRBV14 and TRBJ2-7; D call uncertain. Trimming stripped 5 bases from V and 0 bases from J, with 11 bases between. This CDR3 contains 14 residues. Germline V gene sequence: CDR1 SGHDN, CDR2 FVKESK. This CDR3 reads CASSYSLSSYEQYF. CDR3 nucleotides: TGTGCCAGCAGCTACTCATTGAGCTCCTACGAGCAGTACTTC.

The V call is TRBV28, the J call TRBJ1-1; D remains ambiguous. V lost 6 bases, J lost 5 bases, and 7 bases lay in between. The CDR3 contains 11 residues. In germline, CDR1 is MDHEN, CDR2 SYDVKM. The CDR3 here is CASRSQTEAFF. The CDR3 DNA is TGTGCCAGCAGATCACAAACTGAAGCTTTCTTT.

The CDR3 DNA reads as TGTGCCAGCAGTCCGACTAGCGGGAGGCCTACCGGGGAGCTGTTTTTT. It yields the protein CASSPTSGRPTGELFF. The gene calls are TRBV11-2 and TRBJ2-2, with TRBD2 matching over 13 bases. This CDR3 region has 16 residues. The V and J ends lost 6 bases and 5 bases, in that order; junction bases with no gene match: 6. From germline, CDR1 is SGHAT and CDR2 FQNNGV.

The chain joins TRBV19 to TRBJ1-5; D gene unclear. Germline V lookup: CDR1 LNHDA, CDR2 SQIVND (reference sequence). V was clipped by 7 bases and J by 4 bases, with 8 bases between them. CDR3 length: 12 amino acids. CDR3 protein: CASNKNNQPQHF. CDR3 DNA sequence: TGTGCCAGTAACAAAAATAATCAGCCCCAGCATTTT. Drawing the rest from reference TRBV19 and TRBJ1-5, the complete variable domain is DGGITQSPKYLFRKEGQNVTLSCEQNLNHDAMYWYRQDPGQGLRLIYYSQIVNDFQKGDIAEGYSVSREKKESFPLTVTSAQKNPTAFYLCASNKNNQPQHFGDGTRLSIL.

Here the CDR3 DNA reads TGTGCCAGCAGTTCGATATGGCAGGGGATTGGGGAAAAACTGTTTTTT. Translation: CASSSIWQGIGEKLFF. The chain carries TRBV28 and TRBJ1-4, with D possibly being TRBD1 (6 bases). The V gene lost 4 bases and the J gene lost 8 bases, with 20 bases spanning the gap. CDR3 length: 16 amino acids. Germline values: CDR1 MDHEN, CDR2 SYDVKM.

The V call is TRBV5-4, the J call TRBJ1-5; 8 bases match TRBD1. The trim removed 4 bases at V and 9 bases at J, leaving 6 bases unmatched. CDR1 SGHNT and CDR2 YYREEE come from the germline V gene (reference sequence). The length of the CDR3 is 13 residues. Written as DNA, the CDR3 is TGTGCCAGCAGCCAGGACAGGGAGGGGCCCCAGCATTTT. This encodes CASSQDREGPQHF. Drawing the rest from reference TRBV5-4 and TRBJ1-5, the complete variable domain is ETGVTQSPTHLIKTRGQQVTLRCSSQSGHNTVSWYQQALGQGPQFIFQYYREEENGRGNFPPRFSGLQFPNYSSELNVNALELDDSALYLCASSQDREGPQHFGDGTRLSIL.

The chain recombines TRBV3-1 (or the pseudogene TRBV3-2) with TRBJ2-5; 8 bases map to TRBD1. The ends lost 0 bases at V and 2 bases at J; junction bases unmatched: 2. Germline CDR1 reads LGHDT; CDR2 reads YNNKEL (reference sequence). The CDR3 is 15 residues long. The CDR3 spells CASSQEDRVQETQYF. DNA of the CDR3: TGTGCCAGCAGCCAAGAGGACAGGGTACAAGAGACCCAGTACTTC.

The rearrangement joins TRBV7-6 to TRBJ1-5, with a tentative D call TRBD1 (6 bases). Trimming left V 0 bases short and J 4 bases short, with 10 bases between. Germline CDR1 SGHVS, CDR2 FNYEAQ. The CDR3 is 15 residues long. CDR3 coding DNA: TGTGCCAGCAGCTTAGCGGGGGGGCAAAATCAGCCCCAGCATTTT. This encodes CASSLAGGQNQPQHF.

The chain joins TRBV7-2 to TRBJ2-1, with D possibly being TRBD2 (6 bases). In germline, CDR1 is SGHTA, CDR2 FQGNSA. The germline V and J ends were trimmed by 7 bases and 0 bases, with 19 bases remaining between them. The CDR3 has 17 residues. The CDR3 spells CASTHGVGGSSYNEQFF. Here the CDR3 DNA reads TGTGCCAGCACCCATGGGGTAGGAGGGTCCTCCTACAATGAGCAGTTCTTC.

The chain employs TRBV5-1 and TRBJ2-7; TRBD1 aligns across 7 bases. Germline loops: CDR1 SGHRS, CDR2 YFSETQ. V shed 4 bases, J shed 5 bases, and the junction held 9 bases outside the gene matches. This CDR3 has 14 amino acids. The CDR3 spells CASSPGTDPHEQYF. CDR3 DNA sequence: TGCGCCAGCAGCCCCGGGACAGATCCCCACGAGCAGTACTTC.

CDR3 sequence reads: CASSLAGSSYNEQFF. Here the CDR3 DNA reads TGTGCCAGCAGCTTAGCGGGGAGCTCCTACAATGAGCAGTTCTTC. The V and J genes are TRBV5-4 and TRBJ2-1, with TRBD2 matching 7 bases. V lost 2 bases and J lost 0; bases outside the gene matches: 2. The CDR3 runs to 15 residues. CDR1 and CDR2 from the germline V gene are SGHNT and YYREEE (reference sequence).

V is TRBV12-3 or TRBV12-4 and J is TRBJ1-2; D unclear. The CDR3 consists of 11 residues. V shed 6 bases and J shed 5 bases, with 7 bases lying between them. The CDR3 coding sequence is TGTGCCAGCAGAGACACGTATGGCTACACCTTC. Protein product: CASRDTYGYTF.